Sequencing of this TCR beta chain was carried out in a study of blood T cell repertoires in COVID-19. Study background: Specimens from acute and convalescent COVID-19 originated in the United States, Italy and Spain. In each case, the material was cDNA or gDNA derived from T cells, B-cell-depleted T cells, or PBMCs.

V was cut by 7 bases and J by 3 bases, with 6 bases left in between. This CDR3 region has 11 residues. Original processing notes: Estimates of nucleated cell counts were drawn from the amplification of reference gene primers. Assay: immunoSEQ multiplex PCR; the TCRdb copy retains only in-frame clones and omits some. Clonal size and the V and J genes are those of that table, whereas D and trimming came from the DNA. The sample shows about 180,000 clones, 70% to 90% of them seen only once. This chain connects TRBV12-3 or TRBV12-4 to TRBJ1-1; D unclear. This sequence originates from an older man with active or convalescent COVID-19. Sequences were obtained from peripheral blood. Written as DNA, the CDR3 is TGTGCCAGCACCTATTACACTGAAGCTTTCTTT. Residues: CASTYYTEAFF.